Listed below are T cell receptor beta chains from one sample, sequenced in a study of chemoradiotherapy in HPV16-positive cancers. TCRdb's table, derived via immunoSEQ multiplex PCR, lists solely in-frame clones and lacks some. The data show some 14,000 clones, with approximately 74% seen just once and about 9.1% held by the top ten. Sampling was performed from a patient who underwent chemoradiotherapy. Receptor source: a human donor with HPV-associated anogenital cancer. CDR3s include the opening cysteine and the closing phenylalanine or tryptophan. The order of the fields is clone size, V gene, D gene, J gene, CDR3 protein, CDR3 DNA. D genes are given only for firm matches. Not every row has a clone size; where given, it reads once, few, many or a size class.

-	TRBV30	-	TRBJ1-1	CAWSVAPGVNTEAFF	TGTGCCTGGAGTGTAGCACCAGGGGTGAACACTGAAGCTTTCTTT
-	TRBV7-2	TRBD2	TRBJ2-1	CASSSPRGGRASHNEQFF	TGTGCCAGCAGCTCTCCGAGGGGCGGGAGGGCCTCCCACAATGAGCAGTTCTTC
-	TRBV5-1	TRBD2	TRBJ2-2	CASSLGTSGILSTGELFF	TGCGCCAGCAGCCTGGGGACTAGCGGGATTCTTAGCACCGGGGAGCTGTTTTTT
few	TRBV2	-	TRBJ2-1	CASSWTGTYNEQFF	TGTGCCAGCTCCTGGACCGGTACCTACAATGAGCAGTTCTTC
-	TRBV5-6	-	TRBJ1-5	CASSLGDRFNQPQHF	TGTGCCAGCAGCTTGGGCGACAGGTTCAATCAGCCCCAGCATTTT
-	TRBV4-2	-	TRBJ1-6	CASSQETSGGYNSPLHF	TGTGCCAGCAGCCAAGAGACGTCCGGGGGCTATAATTCACCCCTCCACTTT
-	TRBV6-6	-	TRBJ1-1	CALRGDTEAFF	TGTGCCCTGCGAGGGGACACTGAAGCTTTCTTT
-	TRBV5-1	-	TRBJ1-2	CASSPGVVTASGYTF	TGCGCCAGCAGCCCGGGAGTGGTTACAGCGAGTGGCTACACCTTC
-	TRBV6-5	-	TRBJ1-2	CASSYGLRGYTF	TGTGCCAGCAGTTACGGGCTCCGGGGCTACACCTTC
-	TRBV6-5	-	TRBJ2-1	CASSPGGRTREQFF	TGTGCCAGCAGCCCTGGAGGACGAACAAGAGAGCAGTTCTTC
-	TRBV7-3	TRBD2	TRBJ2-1	CASSLGLAVNEQFF	TGTGCCAGCAGCCTGGGACTAGCTGTCAATGAGCAGTTCTTC
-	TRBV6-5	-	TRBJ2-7	CASSYSKGGGIREQNF	TGTGCCAGCAGTTACTCTAAGGGAGGGGGCATACGCGAGCAGAACTTC
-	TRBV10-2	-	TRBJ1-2	CASSEPQVDYTF	TGCGCCAGCAGTGAGCCTCAGGTGGACTACACCTTC
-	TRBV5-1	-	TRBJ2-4	CASSLLQDGKNIQYF	TGCGCCAGCAGCTTGTTGCAGGACGGCAAAAACATTCAGTACTTC
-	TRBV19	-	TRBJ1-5	CASNIDKPEEDQPQHF	TGTGCCAGTAATATTGATAAACCGGAGGAGGATCAGCCCCAGCATTTT
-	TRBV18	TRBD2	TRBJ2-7	CASSPRGSGSSYEQYF	TGTGCCAGCTCACCACGGGGTAGCGGGAGCTCCTACGAGCAGTACTTC
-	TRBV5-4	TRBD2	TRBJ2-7	CASSMASGIELSYEQYF	TGTGCCAGCAGCATGGCTAGCGGCATCGAGTTATCCTACGAGCAGTACTTC
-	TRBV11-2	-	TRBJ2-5	CASSPLLDGVGTQYF	TGTGCCAGCAGCCCACTCCTGGACGGAGTTGGCACCCAGTACTTC
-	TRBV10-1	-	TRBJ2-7	CASSEIWDGEQYF	TGCGCCAGCAGTGAGATTTGGGACGGCGAGCAGTACTTC
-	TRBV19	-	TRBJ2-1	CASSIKMNPRVEQFF	TGTGCCAGTAGTATTAAGATGAATCCAAGGGTGGAGCAGTTCTTC
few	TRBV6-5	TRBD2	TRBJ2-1	CASSYYPGGRDEQFF	TGTGCCAGCAGTTACTATCCGGGAGGCAGGGATGAGCAGTTCTTC
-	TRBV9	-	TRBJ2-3	CASSVEGRSPDTQYF	TGTGCCAGCAGCGTAGAGGGTAGAAGTCCAGATACGCAGTATTTT
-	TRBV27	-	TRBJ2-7	CASSFTSGWLYEQYF	TGTGCCAGCAGTTTTACGTCCGGGTGGCTTTACGAGCAGTACTTC
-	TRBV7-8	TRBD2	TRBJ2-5	CASSSWEVAGGLETQYF	TGTGCCAGCAGCTCCTGGGAGGTAGCGGGAGGTCTAGAGACCCAGTACTTC
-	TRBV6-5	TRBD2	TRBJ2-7	CASSYSGTSSSEQYF	TGTGCCAGCAGTTACTCGGGGACTAGCAGCAGCGAGCAGTACTTC
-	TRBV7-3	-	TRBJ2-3	CASSLGPPTDTQYF	TGTGCCAGCAGCCTGGGACCCCCCACAGATACGCAGTATTTT
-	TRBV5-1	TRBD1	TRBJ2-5	CASSQLGQGVGETQYF	TGCGCCAGCAGCCAATTGGGACAGGGGGTCGGAGAGACCCAGTACTTC
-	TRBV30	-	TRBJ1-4	CAWSYGGYNEKLFF	TGTGCCTGGAGTTATGGCGGCTATAATGAAAAACTGTTTTTT
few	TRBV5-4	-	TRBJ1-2	CASSLVGTNYGYTF	TGTGCCAGCAGCTTGGTTGGTACTAACTATGGCTACACCTTC
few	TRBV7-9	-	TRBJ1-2	CASSSGHSNYGYTF	TGTGCCAGCAGCTCCGGACACAGTAACTATGGCTACACCTTC
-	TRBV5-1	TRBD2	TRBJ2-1	CASSNGAGLAVTSSYNEQFF	TGCGCCAGTTCGAACGGGGCGGGGCTAGCGGTTACCAGCTCCTACAATGAGCAGTTCTTC
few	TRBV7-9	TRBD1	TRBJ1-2	CASSTLTGGSGYTF	TGTGCCAGCAGCACGCTGACAGGGGGGAGTGGCTACACCTTC
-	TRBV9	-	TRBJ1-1	CASSVGGEDTEAFF	TGTGCCAGCAGCGTGGGGGGAGAAGATACTGAAGCTTTCTTT
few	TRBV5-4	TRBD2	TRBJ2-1	CASSSGTSGRAGFF	TGTGCCAGCAGCTCCGGGACTAGCGGGAGGGCTGGTTTCTTC
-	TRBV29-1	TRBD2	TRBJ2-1	CSVEARPTRMREGPFTYNEQFF	TGCAGCGTTGAAGCCCGTCCTACCCGAATGCGGGAGGGCCCGTTCACCTACAATGAGCAGTTCTTC
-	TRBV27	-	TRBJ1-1	CASMSLLTATNTEAFF	TGTGCCAGCATGTCCCTCCTGACAGCCACGAACACTGAAGCTTTCTTT
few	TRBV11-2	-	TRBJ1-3	CASSLGGAPGNTIYF	TGTGCCAGCAGCTTAGGAGGGGCTCCGGGAAACACCATATATTTT
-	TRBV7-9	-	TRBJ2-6	CASSLHSSGTNVLTF	TGTGCCAGCAGCTTACACAGCTCTGGGACCAACGTCCTGACTTTC
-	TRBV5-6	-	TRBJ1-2	CASSLSWQGSGYTF	TGTGCCAGCAGCCTGTCGTGGCAGGGAAGCGGCTACACCTTC
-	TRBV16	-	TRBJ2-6	CASSHWSNIRGFGANVLTF	TGTGCCAGCAGCCATTGGTCCAACATCCGCGGCTTTGGGGCCAACGTCCTGACTTTC
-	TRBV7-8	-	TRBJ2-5	CASSFGPQETQYF	TGTGCCAGCAGCTTCGGGCCCCAAGAGACCCAGTACTTC
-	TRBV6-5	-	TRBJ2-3	CASSYPGRTDTQYF	TGTGCCAGCAGTTACCCCGGGCGGACAGATACGCAGTATTTT
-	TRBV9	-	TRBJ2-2	CASREAAVTGELFF	TGTGCCAGCAGGGAGGCAGCTGTCACCGGGGAGCTGTTTTTT
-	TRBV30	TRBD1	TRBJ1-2	CAWSAQTGNNYGYTF	TGTGCCTGGAGTGCCCAGACAGGGAACAACTATGGCTACACCTTC
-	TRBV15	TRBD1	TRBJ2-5	CATSSLFGTGQETQYF	TGTGCCACCAGCAGCCTGTTTGGGACAGGGCAAGAGACCCAGTACTTC
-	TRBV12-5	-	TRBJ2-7	CASGTDRSYEQYF	TGTGCTAGTGGTACTGACAGGTCCTACGAGCAGTACTTC
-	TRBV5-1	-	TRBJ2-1	CASRVGQMTGAYNEQFF	TGCGCCAGCAGAGTTGGACAGATGACTGGGGCCTACAATGAGCAGTTCTTC
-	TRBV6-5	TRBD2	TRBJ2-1	CASSYSLAGHNEQFF	TGTGCCAGCAGTTACTCGCTAGCGGGACACAATGAGCAGTTCTTC
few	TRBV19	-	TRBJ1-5	CASSIAYSNQPQHF	TGTGCCAGTAGTATCGCCTATAGCAATCAGCCCCAGCATTTT
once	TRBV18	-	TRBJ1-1	CASSPGWDTEAFF	TGTGCCAGCTCTCCAGGGTGGGACACTGAAGCTTTCTTT
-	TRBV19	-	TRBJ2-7	CASSIRGTAYEQYF	TGTGCCAGTAGTATCCGCGGGACAGCCTACGAGCAGTACTTC
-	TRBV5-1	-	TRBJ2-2	CASSLSSPKINTGELFF	TGCGCCAGCAGCTTGTCGTCGCCAAAGATTAACACCGGGGAGCTGTTTTTT
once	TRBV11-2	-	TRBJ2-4	CASSLDRDPGDIQYF	TGTGCCAGCAGCTTAGATAGGGACCCCGGGGACATTCAGTACTTC
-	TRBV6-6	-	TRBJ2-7	CASNLPGREQYF	TGTGCCAGCAACCTCCCTGGTAGGGAGCAGTACTTC
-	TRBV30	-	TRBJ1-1	CAWSKLGPPDTEAFF	TGTGCCTGGTCCAAGCTGGGTCCCCCGGACACTGAAGCTTTCTTT
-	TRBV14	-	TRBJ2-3	CASSRDNTRDTQYF	TGTGCCAGCAGCCGGGACAACACTCGAGATACGCAGTATTTT
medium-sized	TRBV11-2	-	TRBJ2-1	CASSFGANEQFF	TGTGCCAGCAGCTTCGGGGCCAATGAGCAGTTCTTC
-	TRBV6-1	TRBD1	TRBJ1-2	CASKRQDRDYGYTF	TGTGCCAGCAAAAGGCAGGACAGGGACTATGGCTACACCTTC
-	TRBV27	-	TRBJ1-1	CASSLLVNTEAFF	TGTGCCAGCAGTTTGTTGGTGAACACTGAAGCTTTCTTT
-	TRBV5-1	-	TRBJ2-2	CASSLATGQRGRTGELFF	TGCGCCAGCAGCTTGGCTACGGGACAGAGAGGGAGGACCGGGGAGCTGTTTTTT